The 7 T cell receptor beta chains reported below all come from one sample, sequenced in a study of blood T cell repertoires in COVID-19. Clones were read by immunoSEQ multiplex PCR, and TCRdb kept only the in-frame ones, dropping some. The sample holds 110,000 or so clones, about 85% seen once. Material for sequencing was peripheral blood. The source of these receptors is a human donor in a cohort sampled during active COVID-19.

This chain uses TRBV27 with TRBJ2-1; 9 positions agree with TRBD2. The CDR3 totals 14 residues. V dropped 7 bases and J dropped 3; count of bases not matched to a gene: 4. Germline V gene data show CDR1 as MNHEY and CDR2 as SMNVEV (reference sequence). CDR3 sequence (DNA): TGTGCCAGCATGGCTAGCGGGATCTACAATGAGCAGTTCTTC. Protein sequence: CASMASGIYNEQFF.

The chain recombines TRBV4-1 with TRBJ1-2; D unclear. The CDR3 consists of 15 residues. Trimming removed 5 bases from V and 1 base from J, with 14 bases in between. Germline loops: CDR1 MGHRA, CDR2 YSYEKL. Here the CDR3 reads CASSDREAGNYGYTF. The CDR3 DNA reads TGCGCCAGCAGCGACCGGGAGGCGGGTAACTATGGCTACACCTTC.

The V call is TRBV27, the J call TRBJ2-3; 8 bases align to TRBD2. CDR3 length: 15 amino acids. Unmatched junction bases numbered 11, after V lost 8 bases and J lost 4 bases. The V gene's germline CDR1 is MNHEY and CDR2 SMNVEV (reference sequence). In DNA, the CDR3 is TGTGCCAGCCGACCATCGGGGGGGCGGGCAGATACGCAGTATTTT. Residues: CASRPSGGRADTQYF.

The chain couples TRBV3-1 (or the pseudogene TRBV3-2) to TRBJ2-7, with D tentatively TRBD1 (5 bases). Germline values: CDR1 LGHDT, CDR2 YNNKEL (reference sequence). The CDR3 spans 13 residues. Trimming removed 4 bases from V and 3 bases from J, with 10 bases in between. The CDR3 sequence: CASSLTAYYEQYF. CDR3 bases: TGTGCCAGCAGCCTGACAGCCTACTACGAGCAGTACTTC.

The CDR3 nucleotides are TGTGCCAGCCGGCAGGCGGGGGCAGATACGCAGTATTTT. Amino acids: CASRQAGADTQYF. The rearrangement uses TRBV25-1 and TRBJ2-3, with 7 bases matching TRBD2. CDR1 is MGHDK and CDR2 is SYGVNS in the germline V gene. V gave up 8 bases and J gave up 4 bases; unmatched junction bases: 6. This CDR3 is 13 amino acids long.

The chain employs TRBV7-9 and TRBJ1-2; 7 bases align to TRBD1. The CDR3 runs 12 residues. V gave up 6 bases and J gave up 3 bases; unmatched junction bases: 1. Germline V CDR1 and CDR2: SEHNR, FQNEAQ (reference sequence). The CDR3 here is CASRGQDYGYTF. CDR3 nucleotides: TGTGCCAGCAGAGGACAGGACTATGGCTACACCTTC.

The V and J genes are TRBV19 and TRBJ1-1; 7 bases align to TRBD1. Trimming cost V 7 bases and J 5 bases; bases outside gene matches: 10. Germline CDR1 LNHDA, CDR2 SQIVND (reference sequence). The CDR3 has 14 amino acids. Here the CDR3 reads CASTNRQGATEAFF. The CDR3 bases are TGTGCCAGTACCAACCGACAGGGAGCAACTGAAGCTTTCTTT.